These 5 T cell receptor beta chains originate from one sample sequenced in a study of regulatory T cells in long-lasting Graves disease. The time point is: newly diagnosed GD, antithyroid drugs for less than 3 months. Following extraction of RNA from PBMCs, that RNA was used to make the TCR library. Assembly of TCR beta libraries relied on iRepertoire HTBI primers together with Arm-PCR of CDR3 regions. TCRdb redid the calling of the multiplex PCR reads with MiXCR, one entry per CDR3 protein. The table lists roughly 380,000 distinct CDR3 sequences, 15% to 20% of them singletons. These data were also reused for a study on T cells in Graves' hyperthyroidism and ophthalmopathy.

The material was peripheral blood mononuclear cells (PBMCs), obtained at new diagnosis, from a patient treated with antithyroid drugs. Source of these receptors: a man in his forties with Graves disease.

The sample holds a few counts of this clonotype. The DNA of the CDR3 is TGTGCCAGCAGCTTGGGATTCGGGCAGGGTCAGCCCCAGCATTTT. Translation: CASSLGFGQGQPQHF. The chain employs TRBV5-6 and TRBJ1-5; maybe TRBD1 (5 bases). The CDR3 contains 15 residues. The germline V gene has CDR1 SGHDT and CDR2 YYEEEE. V shed 0 bases and J shed 6 bases, with 13 bases lying between them.

This clonotype was observed a handful of times. The chain recombines TRBV18 with TRBJ2-2, with a possible D match to TRBD1 (6 bases). This CDR3 region has 15 residues. The germline V gene has CDR1 KGHSH and CDR2 LQKENI. The V gene lost 3 bases and the J gene lost 7 bases, with 15 bases spanning the gap. The CDR3 DNA is TGTGCCAGCTCACCCAGAGTCGGGACAATCGGGGAGCTGTTTTTT. This sequence encodes CASSPRVGTIGELFF. The full variable domain, its missing parts supplied by reference TRBV18 and TRBJ2-2, is NAGVMQNPRHLVRRRGQEARLRCSPMKGHSHVYWYRQLPEEGLKFMVYLQKENIIDESGMPKERFSAEFPKEGPSILRIQQVVRGDSAAYFCASSPRVGTIGELFFGEGSRLTVL.

The DNA for the CDR3 is TGTGCCACCAGTGCCCTGAGCAGAGACGTAGAGACCCAGTACTTC. Translating gives CATSALSRDVETQYF. The chain carries TRBV24-1 and TRBJ2-5; D remains ambiguous. The ends were cut back, 5 bases at V and 4 bases at J, with 16 bases in the middle. This CDR3 comprises 15 residues. Germline V lookup: CDR1 KGHDR, CDR2 SFDVKD.

There are many counts of this clonotype. This chain links TRBV12-3 or TRBV12-4 with TRBJ1-5, with TRBD1 identical over 10 bases. The CDR3 loop spans 17 amino acids. With 4 bases clipped from V and 2 bases from J, the junction kept 8 bases outside the gene matches. The CDR3 loop is CASSSDRGRGGNQPQHF. CDR3 DNA sequence: TGTGCCAGCAGTTCCGACAGGGGGCGCGGAGGCAATCAGCCCCAGCATTTT.

This clonotype was picked up a small number of times. The chain links TRBV7-6 to TRBJ1-5; 7 positions match TRBD1. Trimming at V came to 5 bases and at J to 9 bases, leaving 13 bases not matched to a gene. CDR1 is SGHVS, CDR2 FNYEAQ, per germline. This CDR3 spans 15 amino acids. DNA for the CDR3: TGTGCCAGCAGCACAGGGACAGACTCGGCTGGGCCCCAGCATTTT. This translates into CASSTGTDSAGPQHF.